Presented here are 5 T cell receptor beta chains from one specimen sequenced in a study of CD8+ T cells in alopecia areata (dated by TCRdb to the late 2010s). The treatment or condition label here, explained by the study, means: oral pan-JAK inhibitor, 5-10 mg twice daily. Receptor libraries were prepared by the immunoSEQ multiplex PCR assay. RNA was extracted from all samples and reverse transcribed into cDNA, which served as template for TCR sequencing. As stored in TCRdb, this immuneACCESS dataset retains in-frame rearrangements with V and J assigned. A fraction of the clones does not appear; measured against another copy, unresolved V genes explain less than half of the discrepancy, and the remainder lacks a known reason. The sample table contains 95,000 to 100,000 clones; only one count was recorded for about three fifths of them. Approximately 16% of the sample goes to the ten largest clones.

The source was CD8+ T cells sorted from blood, collected between weeks 55 and 70, from a patient treated with tofacitinib. The source of these receptors is a human donor with alopecia areata.

The J gene is TRBJ2-7, the V gene TRBV5-6; perhaps D is TRBD1 or TRBD2 (6 bases each). The CDR3 contains 14 residues. Germline V lookup: CDR1 SGHDT, CDR2 YYEEEE. Trimming shortened V by 0 bases and J by 6 bases, and 13 bases separated the two germline ends. For the CDR3, the DNA is TGTGCCAGCAGCTTGGGGCAGGGGACTCGCGAGCAGTACTTC. Translation gives CASSLGQGTREQYF.

This sequence joins TRBV19 and TRBJ2-5; D may be TRBD2 (6 bases). Germline CDR1 is LNHDA and CDR2 is SQIVND (reference sequence). V was trimmed by 6 bases and J by 1 base, leaving 12 bases between them. This CDR3 region has 14 residues. Here the CDR3 reads CASSTGTFQETQYF. Written as DNA, the CDR3 is TGTGCCAGTAGCACCGGGACTTTCCAAGAGACCCAGTACTTC. Together with reference TRBV19 and TRBJ2-5, the CDR3 gives the full variable domain: DGGITQSPKYLFRKEGQNVTLSCEQNLNHDAMYWYRQDPGQGLRLIYYSQIVNDFQKGDIAEGYSVSREKKESFPLTVTSAQKNPTAFYLCASSTGTFQETQYFGPGTRLLVL.

Points on this clone: This may be a read error, as it is one base from a much larger clone. V is TRBV5-1 and J is TRBJ2-7; 11 nucleotides align to TRBD1. J gave up 2 bases and V 4 bases, and 2 bases lay outside the gene matches. The CDR3 loop spans 14 amino acids. Looked up from germline, CDR1 is SGHRS and CDR2 is YFSETQ. The CDR3 DNA reads TGCGCCAGCAGCGCGGGACAGGGGGCCTACGAGCAGTACTTC. It is translated as CASSAGQGAYEQYF.

The gene calls are TRBV5-5 and TRBJ2-1, with a possible D match to TRBD1 (5 bases). Germline CDR1 SGHKS, CDR2 YYEKEE (reference sequence). V lost 4 bases to trimming and J lost 7 bases, with 18 bases between them. The length of the CDR3 is 15 residues. This CDR3 is CASSPALGPSNEQFF. Written as DNA, the CDR3 is TGTGCCAGCAGCCCTGCCTTGGGGCCCTCTAATGAGCAGTTCTTC.

The chain employs TRBV27 and TRBJ2-3; TRBD1 is a possible D gene (6 bases). Trimming stripped 2 bases from V and 1 base from J, with 19 bases between. From germline, CDR1 is MNHEY and CDR2 SMNVEV (reference sequence). The CDR3 loop spans 18 amino acids. CDR3 sequence reads: CASSLQGYTRGGTDTQYF. The CDR3 DNA follows: TGTGCCAGCAGTTTACAAGGCTACACCAGGGGAGGCACAGATACGCAGTATTTT.